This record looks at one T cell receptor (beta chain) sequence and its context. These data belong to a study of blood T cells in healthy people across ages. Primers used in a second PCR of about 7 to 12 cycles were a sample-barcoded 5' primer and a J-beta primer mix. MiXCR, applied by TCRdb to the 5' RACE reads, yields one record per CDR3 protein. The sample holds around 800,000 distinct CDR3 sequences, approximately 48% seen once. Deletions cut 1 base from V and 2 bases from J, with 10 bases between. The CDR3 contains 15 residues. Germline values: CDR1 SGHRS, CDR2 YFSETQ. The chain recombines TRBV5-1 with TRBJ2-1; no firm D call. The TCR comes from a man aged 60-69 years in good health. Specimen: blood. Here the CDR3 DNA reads TGCGCCAGCAGCTTGATTTTCGAGACCTACAATGAGCAGTTCTTC. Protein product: CASSLIFETYNEQFF.